A single sample gave rise to the 14 T cell receptor beta chains below, sequenced in a study of shared clonotypes between healthy human individuals. Profiled with immunoSEQ multiplex PCR; TCRdb holds only in-frame clones, not every one. The sample shows roughly 2,300,000 clones, 85% to 95% of them seen only once. Sequences were obtained from naive CD4+ T cells from PBMCs. Noted subset: CD45RA+ positively selected. The receptor source for this set is a man aged 18 to 29 in good health. Some clones in this sample may be carry-over from other donors' samples.

The gene calls are TRBV28 and TRBJ1-1; maybe TRBD1 (6 bases). Trimming removed 7 bases from V and 10 bases from J, with 13 bases in between. The CDR3 has 11 amino acids. Germline V gene data show CDR1 as MDHEN and CDR2 as SYDVKM. The CDR3 bases are TGTGCCAGCAAAGTCGGGGGCTCAGCTTTCTTT. Amino acid sequence: CASKVGGSAFF.

Regarding this clone: The sample carries other DNA sequences with the same CDR3. The V gene is TRBV10-1, the J gene TRBJ1-1, with a possible D match to TRBD1 (5 bases). The germline V gene encodes CDR1 WNHNN and CDR2 SYGVQD (reference sequence). The V and J ends lost 4 bases and 1 base respectively, with 7 bases between them. The CDR3 extends over 13 amino acids. The CDR3, as DNA: TGCGCCAGCAGTGCACAGGCGAACACTGAAGCTTTCTTT. The encoded protein is CASSAQANTEAFF.

V is TRBV20-1 and J is TRBJ1-2; D is unclear. The V end lost 5 bases, the J end lost 8 bases, and 12 bases lay between the germline ends. The CDR3 consists of 11 residues. The germline gives CDR1 DFQATT, CDR2 SNEGSKA (reference sequence). CDR3 DNA sequence: TGCAGTGCTGAAAGGGAGTACGGCTACACCTTC. It translates to CSAEREYGYTF.

In DNA form, the CDR3 reads TGTGCCAGCAGTTTATTTAGCGGGAGGTCGGAGACCCAGTACTTC. This sequence encodes CASSLFSGRSETQYF. The chain has TRBV27 and TRBJ2-5; 10 nucleotides line up with TRBD2. V was clipped by 1 base and J by 5 bases; unmatched bases: 4. This CDR3 has 15 amino acids. Germline CDR1 reads MNHEY; CDR2 reads SMNVEV (reference sequence).

The CDR3, as DNA: TGTGCCAGCAGCCCGAAGATCGGGGGACAGCACTCCTACGAGCAGTACTTC. Protein sequence: CASSPKIGGQHSYEQYF. The chain uses TRBV7-9 and TRBJ2-7; D is possibly TRBD1 (7 bases). V was trimmed by 5 bases and J by 0 bases, leaving 20 bases between them. There are 17 residues in the CDR3. Per the germline V gene, CDR1 is SEHNR and CDR2 is FQNEAQ (reference sequence).

The V and J genes are TRBV7-3 and TRBJ2-3; weak D call: TRBD2 (6 bases). Germline CDR1 SGHTA, CDR2 FQGTGA. CDR3 length: 16 amino acids. V lost 2 bases and J lost 2, with 14 bases in between. The DNA of the CDR3 is TGTGCCAGCAGCTTAGTTGCGGGACCCTACACAGATACGCAGTATTTT. It codes for CASSLVAGPYTDTQYF.

The rearrangement links TRBV14 to TRBJ2-7; TRBD2 is a possible D gene (5 bases). V was shortened by 1 base and J by 9 bases, with 16 bases between the two germline ends. Germline V gives CDR1 SGHDN, CDR2 FVKESK. The CDR3 runs to 14 residues. The CDR3 DNA follows: TGTGCCAGCAGCCAAGCATGGACGGGGTCCGGGCAGTACTTC. It specifies CASSQAWTGSGQYF.

This clone has just one count. The chain employs TRBV11-2 and TRBJ2-7; D remains unclear. The CDR3 length is 17 residues. Germline V lookup: CDR1 SGHAT, CDR2 FQNNGV. V shed 0 bases and J shed 0 bases, with 15 bases lying between them. The CDR3 is CASSLDRWEASSYEQYF. CDR3 nucleotides: TGTGCCAGCAGCTTAGACAGGTGGGAAGCTAGCTCCTACGAGCAGTACTTC.

This sequence joins TRBV5-1 and TRBJ1-2, with TRBD1 identical over 9 bases. The CDR3 is 13 residues long. V was clipped by 5 bases and J by 6 bases; unmatched bases: 5. Germline V lookup: CDR1 SGHRS, CDR2 YFSETQ. Here the CDR3 reads CASRERQGDGYTF. CDR3 coding DNA: TGCGCCAGCAGGGAACGACAGGGGGATGGCTACACCTTC. The full variable domain, with the rest looked up from reference TRBV5-1 and TRBJ1-2, is KAGVTQTPRYLIKTRGQQVTLSCSPISGHRSVSWYQQTPGQGLQFLFEYFSETQRNKGNFPGRFSGRQFSNSRSEMNVSTLELGDSALYLCASRERQGDGYTFGSGTRLTVV.

J is TRBJ2-7 and V is TRBV2, with D tentatively TRBD1 or TRBD2 (5 bases each). Germline V lookup: CDR1 SNHLY, CDR2 FYNNEI. The CDR3 length is 14 residues. Trimming took off 6 bases at V and 3 bases at J, with 15 bases between the two ends. CDR3 protein: CASSLEGRDYEQYF. The CDR3, as DNA: TGTGCCAGCAGCCTCGAGGGACGGGACTACGAGCAGTACTTC.

The chain combines TRBV7-3 with TRBJ2-4, with D tentatively TRBD1 or TRBD2 (5 bases each). CDR3 size: 16 residues. Germline values: CDR1 SGHTA, CDR2 FQGTGA. V was shortened by 3 bases and J by 0 bases, with 12 bases between the two germline ends. The CDR3 region has the DNA TGTGCCAGCAGCTTGCAGGGACCGGCAGCCAAAAACATTCAGTACTTC. Its protein product is CASSLQGPAAKNIQYF.

This chain links TRBV5-1 with TRBJ2-2; 11 bases line up with TRBD2. This CDR3 spans 15 amino acids. Trimming cost V 7 bases and J 6 bases; bases outside gene matches: 8. The V gene's germline CDR1 is SGHRS and CDR2 YFSETQ. In nucleotides, the CDR3 is TGCGCCAGCGGGTTACTAGCGGGAGAGGCCGGGGAGCTGTTTTTT. It is translated as CASGLLAGEAGELFF.

The V call is TRBV19, the J call TRBJ2-5, with TRBD1 as a possible D gene (5 bases). The germline V gene encodes CDR1 LNHDA and CDR2 SQIVND (reference sequence). V was pared by 5 bases and J by 1 base, with 14 bases between. This CDR3 region has 15 residues. DNA of the CDR3: TGTGCCAGTAGTCCCCGACAGAAAGCCCAAGAGACCCAGTACTTC. This translates into CASSPRQKAQETQYF.

The rearrangement links TRBV7-9 to TRBJ2-7, with TRBD2 matching 7 bases. V gave up 5 bases and J gave up 2 bases; unmatched junction bases: 9. The CDR3 length is 15 residues. CDR1 and CDR2 from the germline V gene are SEHNR and FQNEAQ (reference sequence). This CDR3 is CASSHRAGLTYEQYF. The DNA for the CDR3 is TGTGCCAGCAGCCATCGGGCGGGACTAACCTACGAGCAGTACTTC.